This T cell receptor beta chain came from a study of T cells in Graves' hyperthyroidism and ophthalmopathy. Study summary: Blood from the periphery was taken at initial diagnosis, before any treatment.

Stable hyperthyroidism: no ophthalmopathy progression over 18 months of follow-up. Patients having uncontrolled infection, another autoimmune disease, pregnancy or lactation were not included. TCR beta CDR3 region amplification was performed from RNA transcripts. TCR CDR3 underwent first-round RT-PCR with the HTBI primer set. Each CDR3 protein gets one entry after TCRdb re-called the multiplex PCR reads with MiXCR. The sample carries 550,000 to 800,000 distinct CDR3 sequences, roughly 17% recorded once. The CDR3 has 16 residues. Germline trimming cut 0 bases from V and 4 bases from J; bases unmatched to any gene: 8. Germline V gene data show CDR1 as PRHDT and CDR2 as FYEKMQ (reference sequence). Overall study findings and caveats: Ophthalmopathy was told apart from stable hyperthyroidism by a 13 V-J model.

Note on this clonotype: Its antigen is currently unknown.

The sample consisted of blood. This sequence was found in a man between 18 and 29 years old with Graves' hyperthyroidism. The chain joins TRBV13 to TRBJ2-7; TRBD1 agrees at 8 bases. The DNA for the CDR3 is TGTGCCAGCAGCTTAGGGAACAGGGGGTTCCCATACGAGCAGTACTTC. Its translation is CASSLGNRGFPYEQYF.